This TCR beta chain was identified in a study of regulatory T cells in long-lasting Graves disease (dated by TCRdb to 2020 to 2023). Some background on the complete study: Persistent Graves' disease was defined as persistently positive TSH receptor autoantibodies together with antithyroid drug treatment for over 5 years. The study took place in China and was registered as a clinical trial. Persistent Graves' disease patients in the clinical cohort had taken antithyroid drugs for roughly ten years on average. A total of roughly 35 samples underwent TCR sequencing: about 13 from persistent and approximately 20 from newly diagnosed Graves' disease patients. Patients with persistent Graves' disease were compared with patients with newly diagnosed Graves' disease using TCR sequencing and RNA sequencing of peripheral blood.

This specimen's time point label, per the study, means: persistent/refractory GD, antithyroid drugs over 5 years with positive TRAb. For both TCR sequencing and RNA sequencing, RNA was extracted from PBMCs in TRIzol. Graves' disease was diagnosed according to American Thyroid Association guidelines. The patients came from an endocrinology department in Xi'an, China. Each patient gave about 10 milliliters of peripheral blood, collected in an EDTA anticoagulant tube. Ficoll Paque Plus density gradient separation was used to isolate PBMCs, and no further T cell sorting was performed. An Agilent 2100 Bioanalyzer and agarose gel were used to check RNA quality, and a NanoDrop 2000 was used to measure RNA concentration. The library was produced with multiplex PCR. Sequencing used an Illumina HiSeq 4000. CDR3 regions were amplified by Arm-PCR with iRepertoire HTBI primers to construct TCR beta libraries. Gel purification was performed on PCR products prior to sequencing. The published analysis was carried out like this. Gene usage analysis of CDR3 amino acid clonotypes used the approximately 56 TRBV and around 14 TRBJ segments found across samples. COPE and FqMerger were used to merge the filtered high-quality paired reads into contigs. Contigs were aligned with BLAST to IMGT TRBV, TRBD and TRBJ reference genes, and CDR3 was defined per IMGT. Any clonotype with a frequency above 0.1% was counted as a highly expanded clone. Shannon entropy was used to measure repertoire diversity, and the Gini coefficient was used to measure V-J evenness. A clonotype found in more than one individual was treated as public. TCRdb reprocessed the public reads (quality trimming at Q25 with fastp, clone calling with MiXCR) and kept in-frame beta chains. Every distinct CDR3 protein forms one entry, paired with its most common genes and DNA. The V and J calls were not made by the authors but by TCRdb's processing. Here the sample has more than 300,000 distinct CDR3 sequences; 20% to 25% occur a single time. Around 30% of the sample rests with the top ten.

Broader findings and caveats from the paper: The study examined only peripheral blood because the primary lesion, thyroid tissue, could not be accessed. The small sample size was acknowledged by the authors as a limitation that may reduce accuracy. A larger number of public clonotypes was shared among persistent patients (about 2,700) than among newly diagnosed patients (around 880). Only the TCR beta chain was sequenced and analyzed. Compared with newly diagnosed patients, persistent Graves' disease patients had lower TCR Shannon entropy and fewer highly expanded clones, which suggests clonal expansion. TRBV28, TRBJ1-2 and TRBJ2-5 were preferentially used in persistent disease, while TRBV20-1 and TRBJ2-1 were favored in newly diagnosed disease.

This clonotype was counted ten times or more. Which antigen it targets is not known. No clone much larger than this one lies a single base away; base qualities are absent. Measured from the cysteine to the phenylalanine, the CDR3 is 12 residues long. The CDR3 DNA has 36 bases and is translated from base 1. Per the germline V gene (reference sequence), MNHEY is the CDR1 and SMNVEV is the CDR2. The germline ends are 15 bases apart after V is trimmed by 8 bases and J by 8 bases. The sequencing used peripheral blood mononuclear cells (PBMCs), collected when the disease was refractory, from a patient treated with antithyroid drugs. The sequence links TRBV27 to TRBJ2-5; a tentative D call is TRBD2 (5 bases match). The sequence was collected from a woman aged 40 to 49 with Graves disease. Donor details come from another sample of the same person, matched by shared clones. The CDR3 reads CASRDLAGTQYF. The nucleotides read TGTGCCAGCCGGGATTTGGCGGGCACCCAGTACTTC.